This T cell receptor beta chain was recovered during a study of early T cells in non-severe SARS-CoV-2 infection. Study at large: Sequencing used unsorted whole-blood bulk RNA, so chains lack pairing.

As part of library construction, unique molecular identifiers were attached to individual cDNA molecules. TCRdb analysed the 5' RACE reads with MiXCR anew, one entry per CDR3 protein. The sample records about 110,000 distinct CDR3 sequences, around an eighth being singletons. Study-wide findings and caveats: VDJdb matching, biased toward anti-spike CD8 responses, missed private and CD4 specificities.

V was pared by 5 bases and J by 4 bases, with 5 bases between. The CDR3 runs 11 residues. Germline CDR1 and CDR2: LGHDT and YNNKEL (reference sequence). This clonotype was counted many times. Antigen: not known. The chain uses TRBV3-1 and TRBJ2-5; no reliable D call. The sequencing sample was made of whole blood. This clonotype originated in an adult who was a healthcare worker with PCR-confirmed SARS-CoV-2 infection or an uninfected control (not recorded which). This CDR3 reads CASSGRETQYF. CDR3 bases: TGTGCCAGCAGCGGAAGAGAGACCCAGTACTTC.